These 6 T cell receptor beta chains were all obtained from the same sample, sequenced in a study of liver allograft versus peripheral blood T cells. Study in general: Within transplanted livers, the T cell receptor repertoires were examined and compared against the repertoires present in the peripheral blood of liver transplant recipients.

TCRdb used MiXCR to reprocess the reads, holding one entry per CDR3 protein. The sample contains around 6,400 distinct CDR3 sequences, roughly 17% of which appear only once. These receptor sequences come from a human patient who had a liver transplant. Some T cells may originate from the graft donor.

This clonotype rates as medium-sized. The chain joins TRBV10-3 to TRBJ2-1, with 7 nucleotides matching TRBD1. The germline V gene encodes CDR1 ENHRY and CDR2 SYGVKD. CDR3 size: 17 residues. Trimming removed 0 bases from V and 0 bases from J; junction bases left unmatched: 5. The DNA of the CDR3 is TGTGCCATCAGTGAGTCCAGGGGGTTCAGCTCCTACAATGAGCAGTTCTTC. Protein: CAISESRGFSSYNEQFF.

Turning to this clonotype: A much bigger clone sits one base away, suggesting this may be a read error. This chain uses TRBV27 with TRBJ2-7; D gene uncertain. Germline lookup yields CDR1 MNHEY and CDR2 SMNVEV (reference sequence). The CDR3 has 13 amino acids. V was cut by 4 bases and J by 5 bases, with 12 bases left in between. The CDR3 region has the DNA TGTGCCAGCAGTTCCCCTTTTGGCCACGAGCAGTACTTC. Encoded protein: CASSSPFGHEQYF.

This CDR3 is CASSLEGTSYEQYF. CDR3 nucleotide sequence: TGTGCCAGCAGCTTGGAGGGGACTAGCTACGAGCAGTACTTC. The rearrangement joins TRBV5-4 to TRBJ2-7; 8 nucleotides align to TRBD2. Germline CDR1 SGHNT, CDR2 YYREEE (reference sequence). V was pared by 0 bases and J by 3 bases, with 2 bases of the junction left unmatched. The CDR3 spans 14 residues.

Turning to this clonotype: A read error may explain this, as a much larger clone is one base away. The chain has TRBV27 and TRBJ2-5; 9 nucleotides match TRBD2. This CDR3 has 15 amino acids. Germline V gene data show CDR1 as MNHEY and CDR2 as SMNVEV (reference sequence). The CDR3 loop is CDSSPLAGGRETQYF. CDR3 DNA sequence: TGTGACAGCAGTCCCCTTGCGGGAGGGAGAGAGACCCAGTACTTC.

The chain couples TRBV9 to TRBJ1-6; no definite D call. The germline V and J ends were trimmed by 0 bases and 5 bases, with 12 bases remaining between them. The CDR3 runs 16 residues. Per the germline V gene, CDR1 is SGDLS and CDR2 is YYNGEE. Written as DNA, the CDR3 is TGTGCCAGCAGCGTAGATTCGGCAGGAAATAATTCACCCCTCCACTTT. It specifies CASSVDSAGNNSPLHF.

CDR3 DNA sequence: TGTGCCAGCAGACCCCGTGGGGCCCGGTTGGGTAGATCCGGGGAGCTGTTTTTT. It is translated as CASRPRGARLGRSGELFF. The chain uses TRBV12-3 or TRBV12-4 and TRBJ2-2, with a weak D call TRBD1 (5 bases). This CDR3 comprises 18 residues. Trimming pared 6 bases from V and 6 bases from J, leaving 26 bases between.